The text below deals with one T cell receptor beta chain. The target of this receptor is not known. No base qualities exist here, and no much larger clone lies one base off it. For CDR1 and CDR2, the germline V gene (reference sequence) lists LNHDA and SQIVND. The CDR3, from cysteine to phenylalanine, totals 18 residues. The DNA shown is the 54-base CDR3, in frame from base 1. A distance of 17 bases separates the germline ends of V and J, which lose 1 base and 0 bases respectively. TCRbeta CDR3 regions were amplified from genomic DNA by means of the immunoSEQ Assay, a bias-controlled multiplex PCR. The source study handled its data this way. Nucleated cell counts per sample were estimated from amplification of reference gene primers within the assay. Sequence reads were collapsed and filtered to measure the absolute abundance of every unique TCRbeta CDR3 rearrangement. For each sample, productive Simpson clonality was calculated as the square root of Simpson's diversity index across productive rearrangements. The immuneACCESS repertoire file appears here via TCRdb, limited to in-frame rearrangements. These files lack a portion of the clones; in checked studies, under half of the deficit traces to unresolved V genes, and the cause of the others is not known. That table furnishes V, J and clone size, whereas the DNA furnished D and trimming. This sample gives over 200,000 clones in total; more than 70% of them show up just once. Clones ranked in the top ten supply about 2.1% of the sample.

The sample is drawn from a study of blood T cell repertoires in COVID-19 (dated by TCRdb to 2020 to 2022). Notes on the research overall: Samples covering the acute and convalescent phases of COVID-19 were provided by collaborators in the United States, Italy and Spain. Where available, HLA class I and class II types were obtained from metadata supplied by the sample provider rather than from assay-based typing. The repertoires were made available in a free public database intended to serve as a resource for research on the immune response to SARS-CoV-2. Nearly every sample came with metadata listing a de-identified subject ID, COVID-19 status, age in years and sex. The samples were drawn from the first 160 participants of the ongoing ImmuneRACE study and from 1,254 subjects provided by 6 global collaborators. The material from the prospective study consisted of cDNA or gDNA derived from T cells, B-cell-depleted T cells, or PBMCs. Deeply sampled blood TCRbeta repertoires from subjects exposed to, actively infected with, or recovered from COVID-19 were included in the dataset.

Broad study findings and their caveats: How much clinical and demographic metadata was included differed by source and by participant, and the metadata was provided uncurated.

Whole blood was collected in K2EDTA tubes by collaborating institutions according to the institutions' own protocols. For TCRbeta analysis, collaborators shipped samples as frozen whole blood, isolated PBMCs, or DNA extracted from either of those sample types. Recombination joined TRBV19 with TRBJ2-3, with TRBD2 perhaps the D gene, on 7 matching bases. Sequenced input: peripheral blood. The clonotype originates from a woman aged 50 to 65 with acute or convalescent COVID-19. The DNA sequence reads TGTGCCAGTAGTATAGGTGGGGGGGCTTCTTATAGCACAGATACGCAGTATTTT. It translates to CASSIGGGASYSTDTQYF.